Only a few counts were recorded for the clone carrying this T cell receptor (beta chain). Antigen: not known. The table came from immunoSEQ multiplex PCR; TCRdb's copy has only in-frame clones and leaves some out. This table has some 38,000 clones, 75% to 85% appearing once. This sample is part of a study of a mutant IDH1 vaccine in newly diagnosed glioma. The CDR3 consists of 16 residues. Germline V gene sequence: CDR1 SGHNT, CDR2 YYREEE (reference sequence). Trimming took 0 bases from V and 3 from J; bases not matched to a gene: 8. The time point is: week 5, during vaccination. Topical imiquimod was applied with each vaccine dose, which held 300 ug of mutant IDH1 20-mer peptide.

The gene calls are TRBV5-4 and TRBJ2-7, with 8 bases that match TRBD1. This TCR was recovered from a middle-aged man with glioma. This sample comprised PBMCs, obtained from a glioma patient whose treatment included an IDH1 peptide vaccine. The CDR3 protein is CASSLDPGTGFYEQYF. CDR3 coding DNA: TGTGCCAGCAGCTTGGATCCCGGGACAGGCTTCTACGAGCAGTACTTC.